This T cell receptor (beta chain) was captured in a study of control samples from healthy donors and cancer patients. V lost 0 bases to trimming and J lost 0 bases, with 12 bases between them. Per the germline V gene, CDR1 is LGHNT and CDR2 is FRNRAP. This CDR3 has 17 residues. Only in-frame clones appear in the TCRdb table, and some are missing; sequencing was by immunoSEQ multiplex PCR. The data contain about 49,000 clones, 80% to 90% of them singletons. This sequence was found in a woman aged 45-65 years with lung cancer. Input material: PBMCs. The gene calls are TRBV12-5 and TRBJ1-3; D unclear. The CDR3 sequence is CASGLVLWASSGNTIYF. CDR3 sequence (DNA): TGTGCTAGTGGTTTGGTACTGTGGGCTAGCTCTGGAAACACCATATATTTT.